This TCR beta chain was captured in a study of T cells expressing NK-cell markers. Study summary: Investigators obtained TCR beta repertoires from sorted CD3+CD56+NKG2C+, CD3+CD56+NKG2C- and CD3+CD56-NKG2C+ T cells.

On this clonotype itself: Its antigen is currently unknown.

TCRdb reprocessed the 5' RACE reads, with one entry per CDR3 protein and no DNA. The table lists around 180,000 distinct CDR3 sequences, with 20% to 25% in the top ten. CDR1 and CDR2 (germline): MDHEN, SYDVKM. This CDR3 region has 14 residues. General study findings and limits: The leading position in the CD3+CD56-NKG2C+ fraction of a few donors also went to these clonotypes.

The V and J genes are TRBV28 and TRBJ2-4. The origin of this receptor is a man aged 18-70 years in good health. Specimen: blood T cells: a sorted CD56 or NKG2C T cell subset, CD4+ or CD8+ T cells, or bulk PBMC T cells (not recorded which). The CDR3 sequence: CASSTVVAKNIQYF.